The 21 T cell receptor beta chains reported below all come from one sample, sequenced in a study of cytomegalovirus exposure and HLA in healthy donors. PCR involved 60 Vbeta and 13 Jbeta primers. Using immunoSEQ multiplex PCR, the repertoire was profiled, and TCRdb retains in-frame clones only, with some absent. The table includes approximately 140,000 clones, 66% detected once. Sequenced input: PBMCs. These receptors were collected from a woman in her sixties or seventies in good health and CMV-seronegative.

In its sample, this clone was seen a few times. V and J are TRBV19 and TRBJ2-1; D is undetermined. With 3 bases removed from V and 2 bases from J, the gap between germline ends came to 8 bases. Germline V gene sequence: CDR1 LNHDA, CDR2 SQIVND (reference sequence). The CDR3 sequence is 14 residues long. CDR3 sequence reads: CASSIGQTYNEQFF. CDR3 DNA: TGTGCCAGTAGTATTGGGCAGACCTACAATGAGCAGTTCTTC.

On this clone: Additional DNA sequences in this sample encode the identical CDR3. This sequence joins TRBV5-1 and TRBJ2-5; 12 nucleotides align to TRBD2. V lost 4 bases and J lost 5; bases outside the gene matches: 6. There are 15 residues in the CDR3. The germline gives CDR1 SGHRS, CDR2 YFSETQ. CDR3 sequence reads: CASSRGTSGQETQYF. The CDR3 nucleotides read TGCGCCAGCAGCCGCGGGACTAGCGGGCAGGAGACCCAGTACTTC.

V is TRBV25-1 and J is TRBJ2-7; 10 bases match TRBD2. The junction had 4 bases not matched to a gene; V was cut back by 3 bases and J by 2 bases. The V gene's germline CDR1 is MGHDK and CDR2 SYGVNS. This CDR3 is built from 15 residues. CDR3 nucleotide sequence: TGTGCCAGCAGTGACCCCGGGACTAGCGCCTACGAGCAGTACTTC. Protein: CASSDPGTSAYEQYF.

This clone turned up a few times. The rearrangement uses TRBV10-3 and TRBJ2-7, with 11 bases that match TRBD2. This CDR3 has 15 residues. V lost 2 bases and J lost 2; bases outside the gene matches: 2. Per the germline V gene, CDR1 is ENHRY and CDR2 is SYGVKD. CDR3 in amino acids: CAISEKTSGAYEQYF. The CDR3, as DNA: TGTGCCATCAGTGAGAAGACTAGCGGGGCCTACGAGCAGTACTTC.

This clone appeared a few times. The rearrangement links TRBV2 to TRBJ1-1; D ambiguous. This CDR3 region has 12 residues. The germline V gene has CDR1 SNHLY and CDR2 FYNNEI. The ends were cut back, 4 bases at V and 3 bases at J, with 6 bases in the middle. In DNA, the CDR3 is TGTGCCAGCAGTGTTCTGTACACTGAAGCTTTCTTT. Translation gives CASSVLYTEAFF.

V is TRBV5-1 and J is TRBJ2-1; D may be TRBD2 (6 bases). From germline, CDR1 is SGHRS and CDR2 YFSETQ. The CDR3 is made up of 16 amino acids. The ends were cut back, 0 bases at V and 6 bases at J, with 16 bases in the middle. The CDR3 DNA reads as TGCGCCAGCAGCTTGGGGGCAACTAGCAGTTTCAATGAGCAGTTCTTC. Translated, it gives CASSLGATSSFNEQFF.

The V call is TRBV4-1, the J call TRBJ1-5; D call uncertain. Trimming removed 1 base from V and 4 bases from J, with 11 bases in between. CDR3 size: 15 residues. Germline CDR1 and CDR2: MGHRA and YSYEKL. The CDR3 nucleotides are TGCGCCAGCAGCCAAGTCCGGGATAGTAATCAGCCCCAGCATTTT. Translating gives CASSQVRDSNQPQHF.

The J gene is TRBJ2-7, the V gene TRBV5-4, with 9 bases identical to TRBD1. After removal of 3 bases from V and 1 base from J, the junction contained 2 bases not matched to a gene. The CDR3 runs 14 residues. The germline gives CDR1 SGHNT, CDR2 YYREEE (reference sequence). The CDR3 loop reads CASSSTGGSYEQYF. CDR3 DNA sequence: TGTGCCAGCAGCTCGACAGGGGGTTCCTACGAGCAGTACTTC.

This clone was detected only once. The V call is TRBV4-2, the J call TRBJ2-7, with TRBD1 matching over 9 bases. This CDR3 has 15 residues. Trimming took 4 bases from V and 0 from J; bases not matched to a gene: 4. Germline V gene sequence: CDR1 LGHNA, CDR2 YNFKEQ. In DNA form, the CDR3 reads TGTGCCAGCAGCCGGACAGGGGCGGGCTCCTACGAGCAGTACTTC. This encodes CASSRTGAGSYEQYF.

On this clone: The germline gene is not matched at one end of the junction; a read error may be the cause. Written as DNA, the CDR3 is TGTTCCAGCAGCTTACTCTACAGGGGCCCATCCCACACAGATACGCAGTATTTT. It is translated as CSSSLLYRGPSHTDTQYF. The chain couples TRBV7-9 to TRBJ2-3; TRBD1 agrees at 7 bases. In germline, CDR1 is SEHNR, CDR2 FQNEAQ (reference sequence). The CDR3 spans 18 residues. The entire variable domain, with the rest obtained from reference TRBV7-9 and TRBJ2-3, is as follows: DTGVSQNPRHKITKRGQNVTFRCDPISEHNRLYWYRQTLGQGPEFLTYFQNEAQLEKSRLLSDRFSAERPKGSFSTLEIQRTEQGDSAMYLCSSSLLYRGPSHTDTQYFGPGTRLTVL.

This clone was seen only once. The chain links TRBV2 to TRBJ2-5; D unclear. The DNA matches TRBJ2-7 better at its end, which makes the J call doubtful. The CDR3 spans 12 residues. In germline, CDR1 is SNHLY, CDR2 FYNNEI. The CDR3 nucleotides read TGTGCCAGCAGTGAATCGAACTACGAGCAGTACTTC. Translated: CASSESNYEQYF.

The rearrangement joins TRBV6-5 to TRBJ2-3; possible D gene TRBD1, 6 bases. The V end lost 6 bases, the J end lost 2 bases, and 12 bases lay between the germline ends. The length of the CDR3 is 14 residues. Germline V CDR1 and CDR2: MNHEY, SVGAGI. CDR3 residues: CASRKRGNTDTQYF. The CDR3 DNA follows: TGTGCCAGCAGGAAAAGGGGGAACACAGATACGCAGTATTTT.

This clone has only a few counts. The chain joins TRBV7-2 to TRBJ1-3; 8 bases are a match to TRBD1. V shed 4 bases, J shed 1 base, and the junction held 3 bases outside the gene matches. CDR1 is SGHTA and CDR2 is FQGNSA in the germline V gene. There are 15 residues in the CDR3. The CDR3: CASSSQGASGNTIYF. In nucleotides, the CDR3 is TGTGCCAGCAGCTCTCAGGGGGCGTCTGGAAACACCATATATTTT.

V usage is TRBV19 and J usage is TRBJ2-7; D uncertain. Trimming stripped 4 bases from V and 0 bases from J, with 10 bases between. There are 14 residues in the CDR3. Germline V gene data show CDR1 as LNHDA and CDR2 as SQIVND (reference sequence). For the CDR3, the DNA is TGTGCCAGTAGTACCACTCCAATCTCCTACGAGCAGTACTTC. Protein product: CASSTTPISYEQYF.

The J gene is TRBJ1-2, the V gene TRBV4-1, with D maybe TRBD1 (6 bases). This CDR3 is built from 16 residues. Germline CDR1 and CDR2: MGHRA and YSYEKL. V lost 2 bases and J lost 7, with 20 bases in between. CDR3 nucleotides: TGCGCCAGCAGCCAACTTATCGGTACAGGGAGAGGTGGCTACACCTTC. It specifies CASSQLIGTGRGGYTF.

In its sample, this clone was seen a few times. This chain connects TRBV6-1 to TRBJ2-1; 10 positions match TRBD2. The CDR3 has 15 amino acids. From germline, CDR1 is MNHNS and CDR2 SASEGT. After removal of 2 bases from V and 16 bases from J, the junction contained 14 bases not matched to a gene. CDR3 residues: CASSERVASGGRAFF. In DNA, the CDR3 is TGTGCCAGCAGTGAACGGGTTGCTAGCGGGGGAAGAGCCTTCTTC.

This clone was found once. The chain combines TRBV2 with TRBJ1-2; D is undetermined. The CDR3 totals 13 residues. V was trimmed by 3 bases and J by 2 bases, leaving 7 bases between them. The germline gives CDR1 SNHLY, CDR2 FYNNEI. The CDR3 reads CASSESENYGYTF. CDR3 sequence (DNA): TGTGCCAGCAGTGAGTCGGAGAACTATGGCTACACCTTC.

The rearrangement joins TRBV9 to TRBJ2-1; D might be TRBD2 (6 bases). CDR1 and CDR2 (germline): SGDLS, YYNGEE. The CDR3 consists of 15 residues. The V gene lost 0 bases and the J gene lost 9 bases, with 16 bases spanning the gap. CDR3 in amino acids: CASSVDERNSGEQFF. The CDR3 DNA reads as TGTGCCAGCAGCGTAGATGAGCGGAATAGCGGTGAGCAGTTCTTC.

The chain has TRBV9 and TRBJ2-3, with TRBD2 matching 13 bases. The CDR3 extends over 18 amino acids. Germline V gene sequence: CDR1 SGDLS, CDR2 YYNGEE. V lost 3 bases, J lost 1 base, and 8 bases stayed unmatched. This chain's CDR3 is CASSAEVGTSGGTDTQYF. The CDR3 DNA reads TGTGCCAGCAGCGCCGAGGTGGGGACTAGCGGGGGCACAGATACGCAGTATTTT.

This clone turned up a few times. This chain links TRBV5-4 with TRBJ2-5; D possibly corresponds to TRBD2 (6 bases). The CDR3 is 16 residues long. Germline-derived CDR1 and CDR2 are SGHNT and YYREEE (reference sequence). V was pared by 4 bases and J by 1 base, with 17 bases between. CDR3 sequence reads: CASSPTSLATQETQYF. The CDR3 DNA reads as TGTGCCAGCAGCCCGACTTCACTAGCTACCCAAGAGACCCAGTACTTC.

With regard to this clone: Distinct nucleotide sequences in the sample also encode this CDR3. J is TRBJ1-1 and V is TRBV29-1; a weak D match, TRBD1 (6 bases). V shed 0 bases and J shed 5 bases, with 16 bases lying between them. Germline V gene data show CDR1 as SQVTM and CDR2 as ANQGSEA. The CDR3 has 15 amino acids. The CDR3 sequence: CSVEDQGQGKTEAFF. The CDR3 nucleotides are TGCAGCGTTGAAGATCAGGGGCAGGGCAAGACTGAAGCTTTCTTT.